These 9 T cell receptor beta chains came from one sample sequenced in a study of OX40 agonist ivuxolimab in advanced cancers. The repertoire was sequenced with immunoSEQ multiplex PCR; TCRdb's copy has only in-frame clones and lacks some. The table has 48,000 or so clones, under 85% seen once; the top ten hold 0.95% to 1.5%. The material sequenced was CD4+ or CD8+ T cells sorted from blood, taken in a trial of the OX40 agonist ivuxolimab. The receptors were gathered from an adult with an advanced solid tumor such as melanoma, head and neck, liver or kidney cancer.

This clone was detected once. The chain recombines TRBV11-3 with TRBJ2-7; D unresolved. With 1 base removed from V and 2 bases from J, the gap between germline ends came to 15 bases. Germline V CDR1 and CDR2: SGHNT, YENEEA. The CDR3 runs to 16 residues. DNA for the CDR3: TGTGCCAGCAGCTTAGCGAGTGGGCACAGTACCTACGAGCAGTACTTC. Residues: CASSLASGHSTYEQYF.

With respect to this clone: Sequence at one end of the junction differs from germline and may be a read error. This specimen includes other DNA sequences encoding the same CDR3. The rearrangement links TRBV9 to TRBJ2-2, with 9 bases aligning to TRBD2. The CDR3 is 14 residues long. Per the germline V gene, CDR1 is SGDLS and CDR2 is YYNGEE. CDR3 amino acids: CASSVVAGAGELFF. The DNA of the CDR3 is TGTGCCAGCAGTGTAGTAGCGGGGGCCGGGGAGCTGTTTTTT.

CDR3: CASSSDRGLVYGYTF. The CDR3 nucleotides are TGTGCCAGCTCGTCGGACAGGGGGCTTGTCTATGGCTACACCTTC. This chain uses TRBV18 with TRBJ1-2; 11 bases are a match to TRBD1. Germline CDR1 reads KGHSH; CDR2 reads LQKENI. Trimming cost V 6 bases and J 4 bases; bases outside gene matches: 7. The CDR3 covers 15 residues.

The V call is TRBV12-5, the J call TRBJ1-3, with a weak D call TRBD1 (6 bases). Germline CDR1 and CDR2: LGHNT and FRNRAP. The CDR3 has 14 amino acids. The ends were cut back, 5 bases at V and 4 bases at J, with 12 bases in the middle. CDR3 bases: TGTGCTAGTGGTCCCAGGGGATCCGGAAACACCATATATTTT. Protein: CASGPRGSGNTIYF.

CDR3 coding DNA: TGCGCCAGCAGCCGACTAGTTCAAGAGACCCAGTACTTC. Its protein product is CASSRLVQETQYF. The chain uses TRBV4-1 and TRBJ2-5, with D possibly TRBD2 on 6 matching bases. The CDR3 is 13 residues long. Germline CDR1 MGHRA, CDR2 YSYEKL. Trimming pared 4 bases from V and 2 bases from J, leaving 8 bases between.

This clone was seen a single time. The CDR3 DNA reads TGTGCCAGCAGCTTACAACCCTACGAGCAGTACTTC. Its protein product is CASSLQPYEQYF. V usage is TRBV11-2 and J usage is TRBJ2-7; D is unclear. The CDR3 totals 12 residues. The ends were cut back, 2 bases at V and 2 bases at J, with 4 bases in the middle. Germline CDR1 SGHAT, CDR2 FQNNGV.

The chain links TRBV7-2 to TRBJ2-5, with 8 bases lining up with TRBD2. The V segment lost 3 bases and the J segment 3 bases; nucleotides outside the gene matches: 9. This CDR3 has 16 amino acids. The germline V gene encodes CDR1 SGHTA and CDR2 FQGNSA. CDR3 loop: CASSFDGGGLEETQYF. CDR3 nucleotides: TGTGCCAGCAGCTTTGACGGGGGGGGCCTAGAAGAGACCCAGTACTTC.

This rearrangement joins TRBV11-3 to TRBJ2-3; D not resolved. The CDR3 spans 12 residues. V lost 5 bases to trimming and J lost 6 bases, with 9 bases between them. Germline CDR1 and CDR2: SGHNT and YENEEA. The CDR3: CASSQVADTQYF. CDR3 in DNA: TGTGCCAGCAGCCAGGTAGCTGATACGCAGTATTTT.

This clone occurred a few times. The rearrangement uses TRBV10-3 and TRBJ1-6; D remains unclear. Germline CDR1 and CDR2: ENHRY and SYGVKD. V shed 7 bases and J shed 6 bases, with 10 bases lying between them. The CDR3 totals 13 residues. The CDR3 DNA reads TGTGCCATCAACAAGGACGGTAATTCACCCCTCCACTTT. This gives the protein CAINKDGNSPLHF.